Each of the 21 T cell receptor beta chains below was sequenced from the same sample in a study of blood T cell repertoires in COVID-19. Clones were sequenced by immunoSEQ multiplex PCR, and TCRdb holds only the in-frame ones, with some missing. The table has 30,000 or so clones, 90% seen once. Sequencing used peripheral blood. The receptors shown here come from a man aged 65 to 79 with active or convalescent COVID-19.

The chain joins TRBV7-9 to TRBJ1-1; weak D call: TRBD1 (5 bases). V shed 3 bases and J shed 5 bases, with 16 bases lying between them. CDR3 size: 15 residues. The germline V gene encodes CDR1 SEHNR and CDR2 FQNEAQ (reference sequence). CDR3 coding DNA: TGTGCCAGCAGCTTTCGAGGCAGGGAAGGAACTGAAGCTTTCTTT. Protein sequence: CASSFRGREGTEAFF.

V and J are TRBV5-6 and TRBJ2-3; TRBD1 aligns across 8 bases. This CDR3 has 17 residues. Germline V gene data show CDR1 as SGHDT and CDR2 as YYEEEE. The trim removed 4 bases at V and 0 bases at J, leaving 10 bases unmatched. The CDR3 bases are TGTGCCAGCAGCCCATTGACGACAGGGGTGAGCACAGATACGCAGTATTTT. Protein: CASSPLTTGVSTDTQYF.

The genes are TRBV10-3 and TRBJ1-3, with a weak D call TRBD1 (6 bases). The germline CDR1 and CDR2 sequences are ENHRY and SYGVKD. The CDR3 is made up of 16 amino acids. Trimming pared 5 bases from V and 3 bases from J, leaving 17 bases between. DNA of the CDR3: TGTGCCATCAGTCCCCAGGGGAAAGGGGTTGGAAACACCATATATTTT. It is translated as CAISPQGKGVGNTIYF.

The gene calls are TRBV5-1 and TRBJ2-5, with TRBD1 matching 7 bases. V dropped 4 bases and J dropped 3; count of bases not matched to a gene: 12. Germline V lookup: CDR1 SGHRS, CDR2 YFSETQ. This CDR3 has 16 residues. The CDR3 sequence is CASSRTGTVPEETQYF. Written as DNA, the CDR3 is TGCGCCAGCAGCCGTACAGGGACAGTTCCCGAAGAGACCCAGTACTTC.

The DNA for the CDR3 is TGCGCCAGCAGCCCGGGGACTAGCGGGCCGAGACGGGAGACCCAGTACTTC. This sequence encodes CASSPGTSGPRRETQYF. The gene calls are TRBV5-1 and TRBJ2-5; 12 bases match TRBD2. Looked up from germline, CDR1 is SGHRS and CDR2 is YFSETQ. The CDR3 loop spans 17 amino acids. Trimming removed 4 bases from V and 5 bases from J; junction bases left unmatched: 12.

The CDR3 DNA follows: TGCGCCAGCAGCTCGCTGGGACAGTCGAACACTGAAGCTTTCTTT. Translating it yields CASSSLGQSNTEAFF. The rearrangement joins TRBV5-1 to TRBJ1-1; 7 positions match TRBD1. Trimming at V came to 3 bases and at J to 1 base, leaving 6 bases not matched to a gene. Germline CDR1 and CDR2: SGHRS and YFSETQ. The CDR3 contains 15 residues.

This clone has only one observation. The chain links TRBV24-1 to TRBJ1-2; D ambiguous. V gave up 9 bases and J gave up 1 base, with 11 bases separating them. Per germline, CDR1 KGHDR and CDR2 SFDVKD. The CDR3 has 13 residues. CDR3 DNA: TGTGCCACCCACTCCCGAAATAACTATGGCTACACCTTC. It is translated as CATHSRNNYGYTF.

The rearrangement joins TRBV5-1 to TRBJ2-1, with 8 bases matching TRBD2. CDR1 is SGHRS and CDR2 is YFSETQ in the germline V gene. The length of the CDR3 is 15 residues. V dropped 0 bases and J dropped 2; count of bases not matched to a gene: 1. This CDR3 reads CASSLGGRTYNEQFF. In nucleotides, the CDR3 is TGCGCCAGCAGCTTGGGCGGGAGGACCTACAATGAGCAGTTCTTC.

CDR3 DNA: TGCAGCGTTGAGCGTACCCGGAACACTGAAGCTTTCTTT. This codes for CSVERTRNTEAFF. The chain has TRBV29-1 and TRBJ1-1; D gene ambiguous. Trimming removed 3 bases at V and 1 base at J, with 9 bases between. Per the germline V gene, CDR1 is SQVTM and CDR2 is ANQGSEA. The CDR3 runs 13 residues. The full variable domain, with the rest looked up from reference TRBV29-1 and TRBJ1-1, is SAVISQKPSRDICQRGTSLTIQCQVDSQVTMMFWYRQQPGQSLTLIATANQGSEATYESGFVIDKFPISRPNLTFSTLTVSNMSPEDSSIYLCSVERTRNTEAFFGQGTRLTVV.

In DNA form, the CDR3 reads TGCGCCAGCAGCCAAGATGATACAGGGGACTATGGCTACACCTTC. As protein: CASSQDDTGDYGYTF. The rearrangement links TRBV4-1 to TRBJ1-2, with 7 nucleotides matching TRBD1. V was pared by 0 bases and J by 3 bases, with 4 bases of the junction left unmatched. Germline assignment: CDR1 MGHRA and CDR2 YSYEKL. The CDR3 has 15 residues.

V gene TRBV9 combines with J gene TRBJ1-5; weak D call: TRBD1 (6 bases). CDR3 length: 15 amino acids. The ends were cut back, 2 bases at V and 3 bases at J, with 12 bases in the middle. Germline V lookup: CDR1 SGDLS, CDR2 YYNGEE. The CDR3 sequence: CASSVQGSLNQPQHF. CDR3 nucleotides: TGTGCCAGCAGCGTCCAGGGGTCGCTCAATCAGCCCCAGCATTTT.

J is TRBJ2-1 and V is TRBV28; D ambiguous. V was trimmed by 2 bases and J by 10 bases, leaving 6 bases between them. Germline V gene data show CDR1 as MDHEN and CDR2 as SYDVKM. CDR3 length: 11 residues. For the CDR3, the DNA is TGTGCCAGCAGTTTACCCAAAGAGCAGTTCTTC. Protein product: CASSLPKEQFF.

CDR3 DNA sequence: TGCGCCAGCAGCTTGGTTTTCGGCGGGAGCACAGATACGCAGTATTTT. It translates to CASSLVFGGSTDTQYF. This chain connects TRBV5-1 to TRBJ2-3; possibly TRBD2 for D (5 bases). In germline, CDR1 is SGHRS, CDR2 YFSETQ. The CDR3 consists of 16 residues. V lost 0 bases and J lost 0, with 11 bases in between.

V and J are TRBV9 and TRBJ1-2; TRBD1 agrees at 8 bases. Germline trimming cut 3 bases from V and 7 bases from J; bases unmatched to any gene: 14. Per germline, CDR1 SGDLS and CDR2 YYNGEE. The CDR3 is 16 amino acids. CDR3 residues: CASSASPGTGGRGYTF. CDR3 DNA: TGTGCCAGCAGCGCCAGCCCCGGGACAGGAGGCCGTGGCTACACCTTC.

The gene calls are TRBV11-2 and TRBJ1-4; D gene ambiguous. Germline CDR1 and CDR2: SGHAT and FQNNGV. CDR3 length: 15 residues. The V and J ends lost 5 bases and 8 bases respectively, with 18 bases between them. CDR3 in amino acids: CASSERSRVGEKLFF. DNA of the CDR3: TGTGCCAGCAGCGAACGGAGTCGGGTTGGAGAAAAACTGTTTTTT.

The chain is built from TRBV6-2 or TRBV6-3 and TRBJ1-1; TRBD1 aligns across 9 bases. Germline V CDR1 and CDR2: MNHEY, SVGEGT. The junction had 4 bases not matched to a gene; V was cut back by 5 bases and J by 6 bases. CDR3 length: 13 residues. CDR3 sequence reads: CASSTTGGAEAFF. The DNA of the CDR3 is TGTGCCAGCAGTACCACAGGGGGCGCTGAAGCTTTCTTT.

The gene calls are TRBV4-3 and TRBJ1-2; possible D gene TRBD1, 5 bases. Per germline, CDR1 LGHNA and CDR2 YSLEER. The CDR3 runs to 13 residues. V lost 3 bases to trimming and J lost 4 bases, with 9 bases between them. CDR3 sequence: CASSQGPSYGYTF. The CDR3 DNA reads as TGCGCCAGCAGCCAGGGGCCTTCCTATGGCTACACCTTC.

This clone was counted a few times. The CDR3 spells CASSQDRGAAEAFF. The DNA for the CDR3 is TGTGCCAGCAGCCAAGATCGAGGCGCCGCTGAAGCTTTCTTT. This chain uses TRBV4-2 with TRBJ1-1, with D unresolved. V was clipped by 0 bases and J by 6 bases, with 11 bases between them. Germline V lookup: CDR1 LGHNA, CDR2 YNFKEQ. The CDR3 has 14 amino acids.

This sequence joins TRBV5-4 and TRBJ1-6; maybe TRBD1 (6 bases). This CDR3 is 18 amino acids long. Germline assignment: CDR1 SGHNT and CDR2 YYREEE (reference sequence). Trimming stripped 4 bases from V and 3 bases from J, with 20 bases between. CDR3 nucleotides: TGTGCCAGCAGCGCTGGTTTGGGGGCGCGTGGCTATAATTCACCCCTCCACTTT. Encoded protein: CASSAGLGARGYNSPLHF.

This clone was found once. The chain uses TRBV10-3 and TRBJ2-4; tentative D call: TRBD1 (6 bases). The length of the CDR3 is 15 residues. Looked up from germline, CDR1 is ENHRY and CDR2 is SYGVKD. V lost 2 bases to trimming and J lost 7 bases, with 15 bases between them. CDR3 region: CAISEPTAGENIQYF. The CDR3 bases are TGTGCCATCAGTGAGCCGACCGCAGGGGAGAACATTCAGTACTTC.

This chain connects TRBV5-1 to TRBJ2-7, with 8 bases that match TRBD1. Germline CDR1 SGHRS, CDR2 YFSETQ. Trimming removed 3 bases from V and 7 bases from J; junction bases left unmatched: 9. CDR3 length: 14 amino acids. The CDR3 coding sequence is TGCGCCAGCAGCTCCCCGGACAGGGCGAGGGAGCAGTACTTC. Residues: CASSSPDRAREQYF.